These 7 T cell receptor beta chains came from one sample sequenced in a study of cytomegalovirus exposure and HLA in healthy donors. PCR was performed using 60 Vbeta and 13 Jbeta primers. Sequenced by immunoSEQ multiplex PCR; TCRdb stores in-frame clones only, minus some. The sample has fewer than 250,000 clones. Sequences were obtained from PBMCs. Receptors originate from a young woman in good health and CMV-seropositive.

V is TRBV6-5 and J is TRBJ2-2, with unresolved D. Germline V gene data show CDR1 as MNHEY and CDR2 as SVGAGI. CDR3 length: 15 residues. V lost 0 bases to trimming and J lost 2 bases, with 7 bases between them. The CDR3 DNA is TGTGCCAGCAGTTACTCGAAAACTAACACCGGGGAGCTGTTTTTT. Translation gives CASSYSKTNTGELFF.

This chain uses TRBV11-2 with TRBJ1-6; 8 nucleotides agree with TRBD1. Trimming removed 4 bases from V and 8 bases from J; junction bases left unmatched: 7. CDR3 length equals 15 residues. Germline CDR1 SGHAT, CDR2 FQNNGV. This chain's CDR3 is CASSSPTGEYSPLHF. In DNA form, the CDR3 reads TGTGCCAGCAGCTCCCCGACAGGGGAATATTCACCCCTCCACTTT.

Of note for this clone: Other DNA sequences of this sample code for an identical CDR3. This chain connects TRBV5-1 to TRBJ1-4; D not resolved. Germline values: CDR1 SGHRS, CDR2 YFSETQ. Trimming left V 1 base short and J 4 bases short, with 5 bases between. This CDR3 has 13 amino acids. The CDR3 coding sequence is TGCGCCAGCAGCTTGTCTAGTAATGAAAAACTGTTTTTT. It translates to CASSLSSNEKLFF.

J is TRBJ2-2 and V is TRBV19; D not certain. Germline CDR1 LNHDA, CDR2 SQIVND (reference sequence). The V gene lost 6 bases and the J gene lost 2 bases, with 13 bases spanning the gap. There are 15 residues in the CDR3. The CDR3: CASRSSQFNTGELFF. The CDR3 nucleotides are TGTGCCAGTAGGTCTTCGCAGTTCAACACCGGGGAGCTGTTTTTT.

V gene TRBV7-9 combines with J gene TRBJ2-7, with 7 bases fitting TRBD1. The V gene's germline CDR1 is SEHNR and CDR2 FQNEAQ (reference sequence). After removal of 4 bases from V and 5 bases from J, the junction contained 11 bases not matched to a gene. The CDR3 has 15 residues. CDR3 in DNA: TGTGCCAGCAGCTCCATGACAGGGATAAAGGACGAGCAGTACTTC. Translation: CASSSMTGIKDEQYF.

The chain is built from TRBV5-4 and TRBJ2-3; 14 bases map to TRBD2. With V trimmed by 2 bases and J by 6 bases, 2 bases remained unmatched. The length of the CDR3 is 15 residues. Germline CDR1 and CDR2: SGHNT and YYREEE (reference sequence). CDR3 bases: TGTGCCAGCAGCTTAGGGACTAGCGGGGGCGATACGCAGTATTTT. Encoded protein: CASSLGTSGGDTQYF.

The chain links TRBV30 to TRBJ2-5; 7 bases line up with TRBD1. Judging by the DNA end, TRBJ2-7 fits better; the J call may be wrong. CDR1 GTSNPN and CDR2 SVGIG come from the germline V gene (reference sequence). This CDR3 spans 13 amino acids. In nucleotides, the CDR3 is TGTGCCTGGAGTGAAGGGGGCGAGGCCGAGCAGTACTTC. It specifies CAWSEGGEAEQYF.